Below, 25 T cell receptor beta chains from the same sample are listed, as sequenced in a study of T cells after yellow fever vaccination. TCRdb called the 5' RACE reads again in MiXCR, with one record for every CDR3 protein. Among about 200,000 distinct CDR3 sequences listed, around 3.1% were seen once. Sequenced material: CD4+ T cells sorted from PBMCs, taken 10 days after the yellow fever booster vaccination. Source of these receptors: a man aged 18 to 29 who received the YFV17D yellow fever vaccine.

This clonotype was counted many times. CDR3 nucleotide sequence: TGTGCCAGCAGCCTTAGGGAAAGCTCTGGGGCCAACGTCCTGACTTTC. Translating gives CASSLRESSGANVLTF. This sequence joins TRBV7-8 and TRBJ2-6; D is unresolved. V lost 5 bases to trimming and J lost 0 bases, with 11 bases between them. The CDR3 runs 16 residues. From germline, CDR1 is SGHVS and CDR2 FQNEAQ.

This clonotype occurred a few times. The chain uses TRBV6-5 and TRBJ1-2; D gene unclear. Germline values: CDR1 MNHEY, CDR2 SVGAGI. There are 15 residues in the CDR3. V was trimmed by 7 bases and J by 4 bases, leaving 19 bases between them. In DNA form, the CDR3 reads TGTGCCAGCATCAGCCGGGCCTCAGAAGCCTATGGCTACACCTTC. Encoded protein: CASISRASEAYGYTF.

This clonotype was counted only a few times. V gene TRBV4-1 combines with J gene TRBJ2-7; D uncertain. CDR3 length: 14 amino acids. V shed 1 base and J shed 2 bases, with 9 bases lying between them. Germline V gene sequence: CDR1 MGHRA, CDR2 YSYEKL. The CDR3 here is CASSQASRAYEQYF. The CDR3 DNA is TGCGCCAGCAGCCAAGCGTCTAGGGCCTACGAGCAGTACTTC.

This clonotype was recorded at least ten times. The rearrangement joins TRBV13 to TRBJ2-3, with a weak D call TRBD2 (6 bases). V lost 0 bases and J lost 5, with 15 bases in between. The germline V gene encodes CDR1 PRHDT and CDR2 FYEKMQ (reference sequence). The CDR3 length is 16 residues. Here the CDR3 reads CASSLGGGLSGDTQYF. For the CDR3, the DNA is TGTGCCAGCAGCTTAGGCGGGGGACTCTCCGGAGATACGCAGTATTTT.

This clonotype was seen at least ten times. The chain has TRBV5-1 and TRBJ2-3; perhaps TRBD2 as D (5 bases). This CDR3 spans 16 amino acids. Trimming took 4 bases from V and 4 from J, leaving 19 bases between them. Germline V lookup: CDR1 SGHRS, CDR2 YFSETQ. The CDR3 loop reads CASSVAARTEADTQYF. DNA for the CDR3: TGCGCCAGCAGCGTGGCAGCCCGCACGGAGGCAGATACGCAGTATTTT.

V gene TRBV18 combines with J gene TRBJ2-3, with TRBD2 matching over 9 bases. The V and J ends lost 2 bases and 2 bases, in that order; junction bases with no gene match: 8. This CDR3 is built from 17 residues. Germline loops: CDR1 KGHSH, CDR2 LQKENI. DNA for the CDR3: TGTGCCAGCTCACCAGTCCCGGCTAGCGGGGTCACAGATACGCAGTATTTT. As protein: CASSPVPASGVTDTQYF.

The chain uses TRBV6-5 and TRBJ1-2, with D possibly TRBD1 on 6 matching bases. V shed 5 bases and J shed 6 bases, with 10 bases lying between them. Germline CDR1 MNHEY, CDR2 SVGAGI. The CDR3 is made up of 12 amino acids. For the CDR3, the DNA is TGTGCCAGCAGTGATCAGGGGAATGGCTACACCTTC. Its translation is CASSDQGNGYTF.

The J gene is TRBJ1-5, the V gene TRBV27; possible D gene TRBD1, 5 bases. CDR3 length: 14 residues. The V end lost 3 bases, the J end lost 9 bases, and 15 bases lay between the germline ends. Germline V gene sequence: CDR1 MNHEY, CDR2 SMNVEV (reference sequence). For the CDR3, the DNA is TGTGCCAGCAGTTTTAGCTGGGGCGTTTTGCCCCAGCATTTT. As protein: CASSFSWGVLPQHF.

The chain couples TRBV6-5 to TRBJ1-6; TRBD1 matches at 9 bases. Germline trimming cut 5 bases from V and 10 bases from J; bases unmatched to any gene: 6. CDR1 is MNHEY, CDR2 SVGAGI, per germline. CDR3 length equals 14 residues. DNA of the CDR3: TGTGCCAGCAGTCCCGGACAGGGGCGCTCACCCCTCCACTTT. Its protein is CASSPGQGRSPLHF.

This clonotype was seen many times. The rearrangement joins TRBV30 to TRBJ2-5, with 8 bases matching TRBD2. The CDR3 sequence is 14 residues long. Trimming took 2 bases from V and 4 from J; bases not matched to a gene: 6. Germline-derived CDR1 and CDR2 are GTSNPN and SVGIG (reference sequence). In nucleotides, the CDR3 is TGTGCCTGGAGTTTTAGCGGGGCCTCAGAGACCCAGTACTTC. Its translation: CAWSFSGASETQYF.

The chain combines TRBV6-6 with TRBJ1-5, with a weak D call TRBD1 (5 bases). V was pared by 6 bases and J by 6 bases, with 15 bases between. The CDR3 runs to 14 residues. Per germline, CDR1 MNHNY and CDR2 SVGAGI (reference sequence). CDR3 in amino acids: CASSSTPQGQPQHF. The CDR3 region has the DNA TGTGCCAGCAGCTCAACGCCCCAGGGTCAGCCCCAGCATTTT.

Only a few counts were recorded for this clonotype. The chain combines TRBV7-2 with TRBJ2-5, with a possible D match to TRBD1 (6 bases). The germline CDR1 and CDR2 sequences are SGHTA and FQGNSA. This CDR3 is 13 amino acids long. Deletions cut 0 bases from V and 4 bases from J, with 6 bases between. This CDR3 reads CASSLADRETQYF. The DNA for the CDR3 is TGTGCCAGCAGCTTAGCGGACAGAGAGACCCAGTACTTC.

This clonotype has ten or more counts. J is TRBJ2-5 and V is TRBV9; 15 nucleotides line up with TRBD2. Per germline, CDR1 SGDLS and CDR2 YYNGEE. The CDR3 loop spans 17 amino acids. The V gene end was trimmed by 4 bases and the J gene end by 1 base; junction bases not matched to a gene: 5. The CDR3 region is CASSPGLAGGFQETQYF. The CDR3 bases are TGTGCCAGCAGCCCTGGACTAGCGGGGGGGTTCCAAGAGACCCAGTACTTC.

This clonotype was counted at least ten times. The chain is built from TRBV5-1 and TRBJ1-4; a weak D match, TRBD1 (5 bases). The CDR3 length is 16 residues. V was shortened by 4 bases and J by 4 bases, with 17 bases between the two germline ends. Germline-derived CDR1 and CDR2 are SGHRS and YFSETQ. CDR3 loop: CASSEVAAGLNEKLFF. The CDR3 nucleotides read TGCGCCAGCAGCGAGGTCGCGGCAGGGCTTAATGAAAAACTGTTTTTT.

This clonotype was seen repeatedly, ten times or more. The rearrangement joins TRBV5-1 to TRBJ2-7, with 10 positions matching TRBD2. The CDR3 has 16 residues. Per germline, CDR1 SGHRS and CDR2 YFSETQ. Trimming removed 4 bases from V and 2 bases from J; junction bases left unmatched: 9. CDR3 nucleotide sequence: TGCGCCAGCAGCCAGACCGCTAGCGGGGGAGCCTACGAGCAGTACTTC. It yields the protein CASSQTASGGAYEQYF.

This clonotype was picked up many times. The chain carries TRBV18 and TRBJ2-5; 8 nucleotides match TRBD1. Germline assignment: CDR1 KGHSH and CDR2 LQKENI. Losses at the gene ends were 2 bases for V and 5 bases for J; bases not matched to a gene: 10. The CDR3 is 16 residues long. The CDR3 here is CASSPTDRAYRETQYF. The CDR3 DNA reads as TGTGCCAGCTCACCAACGGACAGGGCATATCGGGAGACCCAGTACTTC.

This clonotype has more than one count but fewer than ten. The chain links TRBV6-5 to TRBJ2-2, with 7 bases aligning to TRBD1. The CDR3 covers 13 residues. From germline, CDR1 is MNHEY and CDR2 SVGAGI. V shed 8 bases and J 1 base; nucleotides not matched to a gene: 1. The CDR3 spells CASGTVNTGELFF. As DNA, the CDR3 is TGTGCCAGCGGGACAGTGAACACCGGGGAGCTGTTTTTT.

This clonotype has a count of ten or more. This CDR3 is CASSPGQGRGDGNEQFF. The CDR3 nucleotides read TGTGCCAGCAGCCCCGGACAGGGTCGGGGGGACGGGAATGAGCAGTTCTTC. The chain recombines TRBV3-1 with TRBJ2-1, with D possibly being TRBD1 (8 bases). V was shortened by 4 bases and J by 7 bases, with 23 bases between the two germline ends. Per germline, CDR1 LGHDT and CDR2 YNNKEL (reference sequence). CDR3 length equals 17 residues.

This clonotype showed up many times. The genes are TRBV19 and TRBJ1-5; TRBD1 aligns across 10 bases. Germline V gene sequence: CDR1 LNHDA, CDR2 SQIVND (reference sequence). The CDR3 contains 16 residues. V lost 5 bases and J lost 1; bases outside the gene matches: 5. As DNA, the CDR3 is TGTGCCAGTAGTCGACAGGGGGCTAAGAGCAATCAGCCCCAGCATTTT. Translation gives CASSRQGAKSNQPQHF. Using reference TRBV19 and TRBJ1-5 for the parts outside the CDR3, the full variable domain is DGGITQSPKYLFRKEGQNVTLSCEQNLNHDAMYWYRQDPGQGLRLIYYSQIVNDFQKGDIAEGYSVSREKKESFPLTVTSAQKNPTAFYLCASSRQGAKSNQPQHFGDGTRLSIL.

This clonotype was found a few times. The chain is built from TRBV30 and TRBJ1-2; D is perhaps TRBD1 (5 bases). The CDR3 contains 12 residues. V gave up 2 bases and J gave up 6 bases, with 10 bases separating them. Germline CDR1 is GTSNPN and CDR2 is SVGIG (reference sequence). CDR3 in DNA: TGTGCCTGGAGTTGGGGGTTCGATGGCTACACCTTC. Translated: CAWSWGFDGYTF.

This clonotype appeared many times. J is TRBJ2-1 and V is TRBV5-1; no reliable D call. CDR3 length equals 14 residues. In germline, CDR1 is SGHRS, CDR2 YFSETQ. The V end lost 1 base, the J end lost 4 bases, and 9 bases lay between the germline ends. The CDR3 is CASSLMGLYNEQFF. CDR3 DNA: TGCGCCAGCAGCTTGATGGGGTTGTACAATGAGCAGTTCTTC.

This clonotype showed up just a few times. The genes are TRBV19 and TRBJ2-3; TRBD1 might be the D (5 bases). The CDR3 length is 15 residues. Trimming took off 3 bases at V and 1 base at J, with 11 bases between the two ends. Germline values: CDR1 LNHDA, CDR2 SQIVND (reference sequence). CDR3: CASSISGFGTDTQYF. As DNA, the CDR3 is TGTGCCAGTAGTATCTCAGGGTTTGGCACAGATACGCAGTATTTT.

The rearrangement uses TRBV7-8 and TRBJ1-5; 8 positions match TRBD1. The germline gives CDR1 SGHVS, CDR2 FQNEAQ. The CDR3 consists of 20 residues. V lost 5 bases, J lost 2 bases, and 20 bases stayed unmatched. The CDR3 coding sequence is TGTGCCAGCAGCGGTAGGAAGGTCAGGGGGCGGAAAGTTGGCAATCAGCCCCAGCATTTT. Its protein product is CASSGRKVRGRKVGNQPQHF.

The table lists this clonotype with many counts. The chain uses TRBV6-6 and TRBJ2-3; D is unresolved. V was cut by 6 bases and J by 0 bases, with 13 bases left in between. The CDR3 loop spans 15 amino acids. Germline loops: CDR1 MNHNY, CDR2 SVGAGI (reference sequence). Written as DNA, the CDR3 is TGTGCCAGCAGCCCACACGCACTGAGCACAGATACGCAGTATTTT. Its translation is CASSPHALSTDTQYF.

The chain carries TRBV29-1 and TRBJ2-1; tentative D call: TRBD1 (7 bases). Germline CDR1 and CDR2: SQVTM and ANQGSEA. The V end lost 6 bases, the J end lost 8 bases, and 14 bases lay between the germline ends. This CDR3 contains 12 residues. This CDR3 reads CSVGRGDYEQFF. In DNA, the CDR3 is TGCAGCGTAGGCAGGGGGGACTATGAGCAGTTCTTC.